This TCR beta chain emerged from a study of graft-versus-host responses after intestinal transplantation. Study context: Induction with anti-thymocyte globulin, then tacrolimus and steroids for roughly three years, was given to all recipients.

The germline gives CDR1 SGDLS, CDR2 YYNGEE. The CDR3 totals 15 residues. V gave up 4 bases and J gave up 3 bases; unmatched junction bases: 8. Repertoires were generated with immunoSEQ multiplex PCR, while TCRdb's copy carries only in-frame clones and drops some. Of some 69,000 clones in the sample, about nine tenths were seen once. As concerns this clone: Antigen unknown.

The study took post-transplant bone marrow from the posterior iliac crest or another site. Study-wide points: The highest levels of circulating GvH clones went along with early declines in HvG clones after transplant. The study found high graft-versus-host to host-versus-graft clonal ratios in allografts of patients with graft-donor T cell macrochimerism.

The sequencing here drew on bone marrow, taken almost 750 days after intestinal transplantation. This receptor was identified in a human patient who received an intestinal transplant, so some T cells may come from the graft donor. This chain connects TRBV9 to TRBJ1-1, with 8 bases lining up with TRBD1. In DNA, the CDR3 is TGTGCCAGCAGCATTCTCGGGACAGGAGACACTGAAGCTTTCTTT. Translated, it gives CASSILGTGDTEAFF.